These 26 T cell receptor beta chains came from one sample sequenced in a study of beta chain features in type 1 diabetes. The whole isolated RNA underwent reverse transcription, so sequencing captured expressed TCRB transcripts. Repertoires were generated with immunoSEQ multiplex PCR, while TCRdb's copy carries only in-frame clones and drops some. The top ten hold around 0.039% of the sample, which has about 410,000 clones, approximately 15% seen once. Input material: naive CD4+ T cells from blood. Source of these receptors: a man aged 25 to 45 in good health.

There are a few counts of this clone. The chain has TRBV5-1 and TRBJ1-5; TRBD1 aligns across 8 bases. The germline CDR1 and CDR2 sequences are SGHRS and YFSETQ. The CDR3 spans 16 residues. V lost 4 bases and J lost 2; bases outside the gene matches: 8. In nucleotides, the CDR3 is TGCGCCAGCAGCAGAGAACCGGGACAGGGCAATCAGCCCCAGCATTTT. Protein product: CASSREPGQGNQPQHF.

The chain couples TRBV7-9 to TRBJ1-1, with D possibly being TRBD1 (5 bases). The length of the CDR3 is 13 residues. Germline V gene lookup returns CDR1 SEHNR and CDR2 FQNEAQ (reference sequence). V gave up 10 bases and J gave up 3 bases, with 15 bases separating them. The chain's CDR3 is CATLNGGYTEAFF. The CDR3 DNA sequence: TGTGCCACCCTGAACGGGGGGTACACTGAAGCTTTCTTT.

The chain combines TRBV29-1 with TRBJ2-4; tentatively, D is TRBD1 (6 bases). V was shortened by 3 bases and J by 7 bases, with 13 bases between the two germline ends. CDR1 SQVTM and CDR2 ANQGSEA come from the germline V gene. The CDR3 has 13 amino acids. The CDR3 sequence: CSVESGAANIQYF. CDR3 bases: TGCAGCGTTGAGTCAGGGGCTGCGAACATTCAGTACTTC.

The chain joins TRBV7-2 to TRBJ2-5; unclear D gene. The length of the CDR3 is 13 residues. Germline assignment: CDR1 SGHTA and CDR2 FQGNSA. Trimming cost V 1 base and J 7 bases, with 10 bases left between them. CDR3: CASSLVFRGTQYF. Here the CDR3 DNA reads TGTGCCAGCAGCTTAGTGTTCCGAGGGACCCAGTACTTC.

This clone was detected only a few times. V and J are TRBV7-9 and TRBJ2-1; D call uncertain. The CDR3 contains 16 residues. Trimming stripped 5 bases from V and 0 bases from J, with 14 bases between. The germline V gene has CDR1 SEHNR and CDR2 FQNEAQ (reference sequence). The CDR3 sequence is CASSRTSTHSYNEQFF. The CDR3 DNA sequence: TGTGCCAGCAGCCGAACCAGCACCCACTCCTACAATGAGCAGTTCTTC.

This clone has just a few counts. This sequence joins TRBV9 and TRBJ2-5; 8 bases align to TRBD1. There are 12 residues in the CDR3. The V gene's germline CDR1 is SGDLS and CDR2 YYNGEE. The junction had 5 bases not matched to a gene; V was cut back by 4 bases and J by 9 bases. DNA for the CDR3: TGTGCCAGCAGCTCAACGGGACAGGCCCAGTACTTC. Translating gives CASSSTGQAQYF.

This chain uses TRBV7-6 with TRBJ1-5; no clear D gene. CDR3 length: 16 amino acids. Germline CDR1 reads SGHVS; CDR2 reads FNYEAQ. Trimming removed 5 bases from V and 2 bases from J, with 16 bases in between. CDR3 region: CASSGVVGSGNQPQHF. The CDR3 nucleotides read TGTGCCAGCAGCGGAGTAGTGGGCTCGGGCAATCAGCCCCAGCATTTT.

The gene calls are TRBV2 and TRBJ2-5; D gene ambiguous. Trimming took 3 bases from V and 0 from J, leaving 5 bases between them. Germline V gives CDR1 SNHLY, CDR2 FYNNEI. The CDR3 contains 13 residues. The chain's CDR3 is CASSDSDQETQYF. The CDR3 bases are TGTGCCAGCAGTGACAGTGACCAAGAGACCCAGTACTTC.

The genes are TRBV29-1 and TRBJ2-1; 7 positions match TRBD1. Germline V gene data show CDR1 as SQVTM and CDR2 as ANQGSEA. The CDR3 extends over 14 amino acids. J gave up 3 bases and V 8 bases, and 10 bases lay outside the gene matches. The CDR3 loop reads CSFPPGTVYNEQFF. The CDR3 DNA reads as TGCAGCTTTCCCCCCGGGACAGTCTACAATGAGCAGTTCTTC.

The table lists this clone with a few counts. The rearrangement uses TRBV5-6 and TRBJ2-3; D ambiguous. Germline assignment: CDR1 SGHDT and CDR2 YYEEEE. Trimming shortened V by 1 base and J by 4 bases, and 7 bases separated the two germline ends. This CDR3 has 13 residues. As DNA, the CDR3 is TGTGCCAGCAGCTTGAGGGATCCAGATACGCAGTATTTT. As protein: CASSLRDPDTQYF.

CDR3 in amino acids: CSVSQGGEQYF. The CDR3 coding sequence is TGCAGCGTTTCCCAGGGGGGCGAGCAGTACTTC. The rearrangement links TRBV29-1 to TRBJ2-7, with a weak D call TRBD1 (7 bases). Germline V gene lookup returns CDR1 SQVTM and CDR2 ANQGSEA. Trimming shortened V by 5 bases and J by 6 bases, and 11 bases separated the two germline ends. This CDR3 has 11 residues.

In this sample, this clone turned up a few times. The rearrangement links TRBV6-6 to TRBJ2-1; D remains unclear. Germline CDR1 MNHNY, CDR2 SVGAGI (reference sequence). This CDR3 has 11 residues. The V gene lost 7 bases and the J gene lost 4 bases, with 5 bases spanning the gap. CDR3 DNA sequence: TGTGCCAGCACTGCATACAATGAGCAGTTCTTC. It specifies CASTAYNEQFF.

This clone showed up just a few times. This rearrangement joins TRBV14 to TRBJ2-1; TRBD1 might be the D (6 bases). CDR1 is SGHDN and CDR2 is FVKESK in the germline V gene. There are 15 residues in the CDR3. With 0 bases removed from V and 3 bases from J, the gap between germline ends came to 9 bases. CDR3 region: CASSQDLDSYNEQFF. The CDR3, as DNA: TGTGCCAGCAGCCAAGACTTGGACAGCTACAATGAGCAGTTCTTC.

The rearrangement links TRBV7-2 to TRBJ2-7, with no clear D. The CDR3 runs to 16 residues. Germline values: CDR1 SGHTA, CDR2 FQGNSA. The germline V and J ends were trimmed by 0 bases and 4 bases, with 16 bases remaining between them. The CDR3 loop is CASSLAGGSSSYEQYF. The CDR3 bases are TGTGCCAGCAGCTTAGCGGGCGGTAGTTCGTCTTACGAGCAGTACTTC.

The V call is TRBV19, the J call TRBJ2-3, with unresolved D. The CDR3 is 12 amino acids. CDR1 is LNHDA and CDR2 is SQIVND in the germline V gene (reference sequence). V lost 3 bases and J 6 bases, leaving 7 bases between the germline ends. The CDR3 is CASSINVDTQYF. DNA for the CDR3: TGTGCCAGTAGTATCAATGTTGATACGCAGTATTTT.

This clone came up a few times. V is TRBV5-4 and J is TRBJ2-3; 10 bases agree with TRBD1. This CDR3 region has 16 residues. J lost 1 base, V lost 0 bases, and 2 bases had no gene match. Per germline, CDR1 SGHNT and CDR2 YYREEE (reference sequence). The CDR3 DNA reads as TGTGCCAGCAGCTTGGGGGACAGGGGCCGCACAGATACGCAGTATTTT. It is translated as CASSLGDRGRTDTQYF.

J is TRBJ1-2 and V is TRBV7-9; no definite D call. The germline V and J ends were trimmed by 1 base and 10 bases, with 1 base remaining between them. The CDR3 is 9 residues long. The germline V gene encodes CDR1 SEHNR and CDR2 FQNEAQ (reference sequence). CDR3 bases: TGTGCCAGCAGCTTAGACTACACCTTC. This translates into CASSLDYTF.

The rearrangement joins TRBV28 to TRBJ2-5, with 8 bases identical to TRBD2. CDR1 is MDHEN, CDR2 SYDVKM, per germline. The CDR3 consists of 17 residues. The junction had 17 bases not matched to a gene; V was cut back by 5 bases and J by 6 bases. The chain's CDR3 is CASSTKPGLVMGKTQYF. For the CDR3, the DNA is TGTGCCAGCAGTACAAAGCCGGGACTAGTTATGGGAAAGACCCAGTACTTC.

This clone occurred a few times. CDR3 nucleotides: TGTGCCATCAGGGAAGATATGGGGAAGGAGCGGTCCGGGGAGCTGTTTTTT. This codes for CAIREDMGKERSGELFF. The J gene is TRBJ2-2, the V gene TRBV10-3; D might be TRBD2 (5 bases). The CDR3 runs to 17 residues. V lost 6 bases and J lost 6, with 23 bases in between. From germline, CDR1 is ENHRY and CDR2 SYGVKD.

The chain is built from TRBV29-1 and TRBJ1-2, with 8 nucleotides matching TRBD1. CDR3 size: 12 residues. J gave up 11 bases and V 5 bases, and 10 bases lay outside the gene matches. The germline V gene has CDR1 SQVTM and CDR2 ANQGSEA. This CDR3 is CSVQGAQSYYTF. For the CDR3, the DNA is TGCAGCGTTCAGGGGGCGCAAAGTTATTACACCTTC.

The chain links TRBV7-9 to TRBJ1-5; D ambiguous. This CDR3 contains 14 residues. V lost 8 bases and J lost 4, with 15 bases in between. Per germline, CDR1 SEHNR and CDR2 FQNEAQ (reference sequence). CDR3 loop: CASGADGSNQPQHF. CDR3 sequence (DNA): TGTGCCAGCGGAGCGGACGGAAGTAATCAGCCCCAGCATTTT. The variable domain in full, completed from reference TRBV7-9 and TRBJ1-5, reads DTGVSQNPRHKITKRGQNVTFRCDPISEHNRLYWYRQTLGQGPEFLTYFQNEAQLEKSRLLSDRFSAERPKGSFSTLEIQRTEQGDSAMYLCASGADGSNQPQHFGDGTRLSIL.

CDR3 loop: CASSLAGGLTTDTQYF. The CDR3 nucleotides read TGTGCCAGCAGCTTAGCTGGGGGCCTGACCACAGATACGCAGTATTTT. The gene calls are TRBV7-2 and TRBJ2-3, with D perhaps TRBD1 (6 bases). This CDR3 is 16 amino acids long. Germline V gene lookup returns CDR1 SGHTA and CDR2 FQGNSA. Trimming removed 0 bases from V and 2 bases from J, with 12 bases in between. The whole variable domain, remainder taken from reference TRBV7-2 and TRBJ2-3, is GAGVSQSPSNKVTEKGKDVELRCDPISGHTALYWYRQSLGQGLEFLIYFQGNSAPDKSGLPSDRFSAERTGGSVSTLTIQRTQQEDSAVYLCASSLAGGLTTDTQYFGPGTRLTVL.

This clone was picked up a small number of times. The chain is built from TRBV29-1 and TRBJ2-3, with D perhaps matching TRBD1 (6 bases). Between the trimmed V and J ends, which lost 5 bases and 4 bases, there was a span of 19 bases. The CDR3 has 15 residues. Germline V lookup: CDR1 SQVTM, CDR2 ANQGSEA. CDR3 sequence reads: CSVTFVARGADTQYF. The CDR3 region has the DNA TGCAGCGTTACGTTCGTAGCCAGGGGCGCAGATACGCAGTATTTT.

In its sample, this clone was seen a few times. The rearrangement links TRBV19 to TRBJ1-3, with D perhaps TRBD1 (5 bases). The V end lost 3 bases, the J end lost 0 bases, and 12 bases lay between the germline ends. Looked up from germline, CDR1 is LNHDA and CDR2 is SQIVND (reference sequence). This CDR3 has 16 amino acids. CDR3 coding DNA: TGTGCCAGTAGTATCCCTCAGGGTGGCTCTGGAAACACCATATATTTT. It codes for CASSIPQGGSGNTIYF. Full variable domain (missing parts from reference TRBV19 and TRBJ1-3): DGGITQSPKYLFRKEGQNVTLSCEQNLNHDAMYWYRQDPGQGLRLIYYSQIVNDFQKGDIAEGYSVSREKKESFPLTVTSAQKNPTAFYLCASSIPQGGSGNTIYFGEGSWLTVV.

In its sample, this clone was seen a few times. The chain links TRBV11-3 to TRBJ2-3, with TRBD2 matching over 9 bases. Germline V gene sequence: CDR1 SGHNT, CDR2 YENEEA. V was pared by 5 bases and J by 11 bases, with 14 bases of the junction left unmatched. This CDR3 spans 15 amino acids. The CDR3 is CASSTHSGRPIGQYF. CDR3 coding DNA: TGTGCCAGCAGCACTCATAGCGGGAGACCCATTGGGCAGTATTTT.

The chain combines TRBV11-2 with TRBJ2-3; TRBD1 matches 9 bases. J was trimmed by 4 bases and V by 4 bases; bases with no gene match: 6. CDR3 length: 15 residues. The germline V gene encodes CDR1 SGHAT and CDR2 FQNNGV. CDR3 sequence: CASSSIGQGSDTQYF. CDR3 nucleotides: TGTGCCAGCAGCTCGATAGGACAGGGGTCAGATACGCAGTATTTT. The entire variable domain, with the rest obtained from reference TRBV11-2 and TRBJ2-3, is as follows: EAGVAQSPRYKIIEKRQSVAFWCNPISGHATLYWYQQILGQGPKLLIQFQNNGVVDDSQLPKDRFSAERLKGVDSTLKIQPAKLEDSAVYLCASSSIGQGSDTQYFGPGTRLTVL.